The 5 T cell receptor beta chains given below trace back to one sample, sequenced in a study of radiotherapy plus CTLA-4 blockade in lung cancer. Profiling relied on immunoSEQ multiplex PCR, and the TCRdb table lists in-frame clones only, not all of them. Of some 66,000 clones in the sample, under 85% are singletons; the top ten hold around 4%. The sample here was peripheral blood, taken from a patient treated with radiotherapy plus ipilimumab. Every receptor here comes from a human donor with non-small cell lung cancer who had a partial response to radiotherapy plus ipilimumab.

J is TRBJ2-2 and V is TRBV21-1; the listed D gene, TRBD1, was not tested against the DNA. TRBV21-1 is labeled a pseudogene. CDR3 length: 11 amino acids. CDR3: CASNRAGELFF. CDR3 coding DNA: TGTGCCAGCAACAGGGCCGGGGAGCTGTTTTTT.

The chain couples TRBV30 to TRBJ2-1; 7 bases line up with TRBD2. The trim removed 5 bases at V and 2 bases at J, leaving 3 bases unmatched. Germline-derived CDR1 and CDR2 are GTSNPN and SVGIG (reference sequence). This CDR3 has 13 residues. CDR3 protein: CAWRAGTYNEQFF. The CDR3 DNA sequence: TGTGCCTGGCGAGCGGGGACCTACAATGAGCAGTTCTTC.

This clone has only one observation. The chain has TRBV25-1 and TRBJ2-2; 7 bases are a match to TRBD1. The CDR3 contains 12 residues. CDR1 and CDR2 from the germline V gene are MGHDK and SYGVNS. The CDR3 DNA reads as TGTGGAGGCAGGGGGTCGACCGGGGAGCTGTTTTTT. This sequence encodes CGGRGSTGELFF.

The rearrangement uses TRBV9 and TRBJ2-3, with TRBD2 matching over 9 bases. Germline lookup yields CDR1 SGDLS and CDR2 YYNGEE. Losses at the gene ends were 4 bases for V and 5 bases for J; bases not matched to a gene: 8. This CDR3 has 15 residues. The CDR3 protein is CASSLLAGGLDTQYF. CDR3 nucleotides: TGTGCCAGCAGCTTACTGGCGGGAGGGCTAGATACGCAGTATTTT.

J is TRBJ1-2 and V is TRBV15, with D possibly TRBD1 on 5 matching bases. Trimming pared 5 bases from V and 7 bases from J, leaving 20 bases between. From germline, CDR1 is LNHNV and CDR2 YYDKDF (reference sequence). The CDR3 consists of 15 residues. The CDR3 nucleotides read TGTGCCACCAGCCCACCCCCCCCAAACAGGCGTGGCTACACCTTC. It is translated as CATSPPPPNRRGYTF. Supplemented by reference TRBV15 and TRBJ1-2, the full variable domain reads DAMVIQNPRYQVTQFGKPVTLSCSQTLNHNVMYWYQQKSSQAPKLLFHYYDKDFNNEADTPDNFQSRRPNTSFCFLDIRSPGLGDTAMYLCATSPPPPNRRGYTFGSGTRLTVV.